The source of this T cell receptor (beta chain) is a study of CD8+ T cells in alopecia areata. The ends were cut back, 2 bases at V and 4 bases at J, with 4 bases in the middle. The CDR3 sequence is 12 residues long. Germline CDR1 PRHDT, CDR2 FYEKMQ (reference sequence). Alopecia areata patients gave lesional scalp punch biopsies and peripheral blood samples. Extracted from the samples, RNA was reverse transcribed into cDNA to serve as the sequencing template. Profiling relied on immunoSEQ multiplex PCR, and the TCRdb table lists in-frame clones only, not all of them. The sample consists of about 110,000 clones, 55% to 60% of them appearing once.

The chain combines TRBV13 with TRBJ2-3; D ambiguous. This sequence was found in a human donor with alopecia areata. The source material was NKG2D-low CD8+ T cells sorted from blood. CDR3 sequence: CASSLIADTQYF. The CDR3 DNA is TGTGCCAGCAGCTTAATCGCAGATACGCAGTATTTT.